This TCR beta chain was observed in a study of immune characterization of retroperitoneal liposarcoma. One entry per CDR3 protein, called by TCRdb with MiXCR from the PCR reads. This sample has about 12,000 distinct CDR3 sequences, with about 50% found just once. The CDR3 consists of 11 residues. Trimming took off 6 bases at V and 8 bases at J, with 9 bases between the two ends. Per germline, CDR1 MNHNS and CDR2 SASEGT. The sequence was collected from a female donor with retroperitoneal liposarcoma. What was sequenced was tumor tissue. The rearrangement links TRBV6-1 to TRBJ2-3; D is possibly TRBD2 (6 bases). Written as DNA, the CDR3 is TGTGCCAGCAGGGTCGGGAGTACGCAGTATTTT. As protein: CASRVGSTQYF.